Listed below are T cell receptor beta chains from one sample, sequenced in a study of T cells in Graves' hyperthyroidism and ophthalmopathy. One entry per CDR3 protein results from TCRdb running MiXCR on the multiplex PCR reads. There are approximately 380,000 distinct CDR3 sequences in the sample; around 18% occur only once, and 40% lies in the top ten. The specimen was blood. The receptors shown here come from a man between 18 and 29 years old with Graves' ophthalmopathy. The CDR3 runs from the conserved cysteine through the conserved F or W. D genes are given only for firm matches. The size of a clone is reported for some rows only, either as once, few or many, or as a class for expanded clones.

D: TRBD2
size: many
V: TRBV2
J: TRBJ2-7
CDR3: CASSGLAMLGSYEQYF
DNA: TGTGCCAGCAGTGGACTAGCTATGTTGGGGTCCTACGAGCAGTACTTC

D: -
size: few
V: TRBV19
J: TRBJ2-7
CDR3: CASSDAVGTYEQYF
DNA: TGTGCCAGTAGTGACGCCGTGGGGACCTACGAGCAGTACTTC

D: -
size: -
V: TRBV24-1
J: TRBJ2-1
CDR3: CATSGGRGAGYNEQFF
DNA: TGTGCCACCAGTGGGGGGCGGGGCGCGGGTTACAATGAGCAGTTCTTC

D: -
size: -
V: TRBV6-1
J: TRBJ2-1
CDR3: CASSEGSGQFF
DNA: TGTGCCAGCAGTGAGGGGAGCGGGCAGTTCTTC

D: TRBD1
size: many
V: TRBV7-2
J: TRBJ1-2
CDR3: CASSLIRAGGGKTHGYTF
DNA: TGTGCCAGCAGCTTAATCCGGGCAGGGGGCGGCAAAACGCATGGCTACACCTTC

D: TRBD2
size: many
V: TRBV11-2
J: TRBJ2-3
CDR3: CASTHIGGAKDTQYF
DNA: TGTGCCAGCACCCACATCGGGGGGGCCAAAGATACGCAGTATTTT

D: TRBD1
size: few
V: TRBV5-1
J: TRBJ2-3
CDR3: CASTTGGATSDTQYF
DNA: TGCGCCAGTACGACAGGGGGCGCGACGTCAGATACGCAGTATTTT

D: TRBD1
size: -
V: TRBV28
J: TRBJ2-7
CDR3: CASSEGNRGYEQYF
DNA: TGTGCCAGCAGTGAGGGGAACAGGGGATACGAGCAGTACTTC

D: TRBD2
size: -
V: TRBV6-2/TRBV6-3
J: TRBJ2-5
CDR3: CASTLLLAGGPMEETQYF
DNA: TGTGCCAGCACCCTCCTCCTAGCGGGGGGGCCCATGGAGGAGACCCAGTACTTC

D: -
size: many
V: TRBV5-1
J: TRBJ1-2
CDR3: CASSLEHAEGYTF
DNA: TGCGCCAGCAGCCTCGAACATGCAGAAGGCTACACCTTC

D: TRBD2
size: many
V: TRBV28
J: TRBJ2-5
CDR3: CATLPSGGEETQYF
DNA: TGTGCCACCTTACCCAGCGGGGGAGAGGAGACCCAGTACTTC

D: -
size: -
V: TRBV27
J: TRBJ2-7
CDR3: CASSRAGQYIYEQYF
DNA: TGTGCCAGCTCTCGGGCGGGACAGTATATCTACGAGCAGTACTTC

D: TRBD2
size: many
V: TRBV7-3
J: TRBJ2-3
CDR3: CASSRGGAWDTQYF
DNA: TGTGCCAGCAGCCGCGGGGGGGCCTGGGATACGCAGTATTTT

D: -
size: many
V: TRBV7-9
J: TRBJ2-7
CDR3: CASSFRTLPYEQYF
DNA: TGTGCCAGCAGCTTTCGGACCCTACCCTACGAGCAGTACTTC

D: -
size: many
V: TRBV20-1
J: TRBJ2-7
CDR3: CSARRDSMYEQYF
DNA: TGCAGTGCTAGACGGGACTCCATGTACGAGCAGTACTTC

D: -
size: -
V: TRBV2
J: TRBJ1-5
CDR3: CASTGPSGDQPQHF
DNA: TGTGCCAGCACGGGGCCCTCCGGGGATCAGCCCCAGCATTTT

D: -
size: many
V: TRBV7-9
J: TRBJ1-1
CDR3: CASMIDSHVTEAFF
DNA: TGTGCCAGCATGATAGACAGTCATGTTACTGAAGCTTTCTTT

D: -
size: -
V: TRBV9
J: TRBJ1-1
CDR3: CASTDGTEAFF
DNA: TGTGCCAGCACGGATGGAACTGAAGCTTTCTTT

D: -
size: few
V: TRBV20-1
J: TRBJ1-2
CDR3: CSAVTGNYGYTF
DNA: TGCAGCGCTGTTACGGGGAACTATGGCTACACCTTC